A single sample gave rise to the 10 T cell receptor beta chains below, sequenced in a study of blood T cells in healthy people across ages. It was with a sample-barcoded 5' primer and a J-beta primer mix that a second PCR of roughly 6 to 11 cycles was run. From the 5' RACE reads, TCRdb called clonotypes with MiXCR, one entry per CDR3 protein. The repertoire holds 1,300,000 or so distinct CDR3 sequences, with around 59% as singletons. The sample comprised blood. The receptors come from a young man in good health.

As to this clonotype: The junction differs from germline at one of its ends, possibly a read error. The genes are TRBV3-1 and TRBJ2-5, with 7 bases that match TRBD2. This CDR3 has 16 amino acids. Germline V lookup: CDR1 LGHDT, CDR2 YNNKEL (reference sequence). This chain's CDR3 is CTSSPRGNRPGNEQYF. CDR3 nucleotides: TGTACCAGCAGCCCGCGGGGGAACCGACCGGGAAATGAGCAGTACTTC.

This clonotype was observed once. This sequence joins TRBV6-6 and TRBJ2-5, with 13 bases aligning to TRBD2. The J call may be faulty, since TRBJ2-7 better matches the DNA end. Per the germline V gene, CDR1 is MNHNY and CDR2 is SVGAGI (reference sequence). The CDR3 sequence is 16 residues long. The CDR3 loop is CASSYSIGLAGDEQYF. For the CDR3, the DNA is TGTGCCAGCAGTTACTCGATTGGACTAGCGGGAGACGAGCAGTACTTC.

The rearrangement joins TRBV27 to TRBJ2-7; maybe TRBD1 (5 bases). The V end lost 4 bases, the J end lost 5 bases, and 12 bases lay between the germline ends. The CDR3 contains 13 residues. CDR1 and CDR2 (germline): MNHEY, SMNVEV (reference sequence). CDR3 in DNA: TGTGCCAGCAGTTATACAGGTGCTGACGAGCAGTACTTC. Its translation: CASSYTGADEQYF.

A few counts support this clonotype. The genes are TRBV20-1 and TRBJ2-7; TRBD1 or TRBD2 may be the D gene (5 bases each). The CDR3 covers 15 residues. Trimming took off 6 bases at V and 5 bases at J, with 23 bases between the two ends. The germline V gene has CDR1 DFQATT and CDR2 SNEGSKA (reference sequence). In nucleotides, the CDR3 is TGCAGTGCGCCCGAACCAGGGCTAGCTTTCAACGAGCAGTACTTC. Protein product: CSAPEPGLAFNEQYF.

The chain joins TRBV15 to TRBJ2-7; TRBD2 is a possible D gene (5 bases). The CDR3 is made up of 16 amino acids. Deletions cut 0 bases from V and 0 bases from J, with 12 bases between. The germline gives CDR1 LNHNV, CDR2 YYDKDF (reference sequence). The chain's CDR3 is CATSRDPLDTSYEQYF. The CDR3 DNA sequence: TGTGCCACCAGCAGAGATCCACTAGACACCTCCTACGAGCAGTACTTC.

The chain combines TRBV28 with TRBJ2-7; the match to TRBD2 covers 7 bases. CDR1 is MDHEN and CDR2 is SYDVKM in the germline V gene. This CDR3 region has 15 residues. With 7 bases clipped from V and 0 bases from J, the junction kept 9 bases outside the gene matches. CDR3 DNA sequence: TGTGCCAGCACCCCGGGGGGTTTAAGCTCCTACGAGCAGTACTTC. This sequence encodes CASTPGGLSSYEQYF.

J is TRBJ2-1 and V is TRBV4-1; D tentatively reads TRBD1 or TRBD2 (5 bases each). Trimming shortened V by 4 bases and J by 4 bases, and 20 bases separated the two germline ends. The germline gives CDR1 MGHRA, CDR2 YSYEKL. The length of the CDR3 is 17 residues. The CDR3: CASSPTHGANLYNEQFF. The CDR3 DNA is TGCGCCAGCAGCCCAACCCACGGGGCGAATTTGTACAATGAGCAGTTCTTC.

The CDR3: CASSYEGYETEAFF. The CDR3 DNA reads TGTGCCAGCAGTTACGAGGGTTACGAGACTGAAGCTTTCTTT. The chain carries TRBV6-5 and TRBJ1-1; D not certain. Germline loops: CDR1 MNHEY, CDR2 SVGAGI. The CDR3 has 14 amino acids. Trimming took off 2 bases at V and 5 bases at J, with 12 bases between the two ends.

This clonotype appeared a few times. The chain carries TRBV13 and TRBJ2-7; tentative D call: TRBD1 (6 bases). CDR3 size: 14 residues. The germline V gene encodes CDR1 PRHDT and CDR2 FYEKMQ (reference sequence). The ends were cut back, 10 bases at V and 5 bases at J, with 21 bases in the middle. The chain's CDR3 is CATTTGRLLDEQYF. DNA for the CDR3: TGTGCCACAACAACAGGGCGCCTGCTGGACGAGCAGTACTTC.

The rearrangement links TRBV5-1 to TRBJ2-7, with TRBD2 identical over 12 bases. The CDR3 runs to 15 residues. V lost 4 bases to trimming and J lost 2 bases; unmatched junction nucleotides: 4. CDR1 SGHRS and CDR2 YFSETQ come from the germline V gene. The CDR3 region has the DNA TGCGCCAGCAGCGAATGGACTAGCGGGACCTACGAGCAGTACTTC. It translates to CASSEWTSGTYEQYF.